The clone carrying this T cell receptor beta chain was found many times. The target antigen is unknown. Trimming cost V 3 bases and J 5 bases, with 11 bases left between them. This CDR3 spans 13 amino acids. The germline gives CDR1 SGHRS, CDR2 YFSETQ. The sample originates from a study of T-cell memory formation after mild COVID-19. As for the study in general: TCR clusters were mostly donor specific. Findings and limits, study-wide: For contracting clones, CD4+ ones sat mainly in CM and EM, CD8+ in EMRA.

5'RACE primed from the constant segment yielded TCR alpha and TCR beta cDNA libraries bearing sample barcodes and UMIs. Each CDR3 protein is one row after TCRdb ran MiXCR on the 5' RACE reads. This table holds 470,000 or so distinct CDR3 sequences, about 20% found once. Sequencing was done on a sample of PBMCs or a T cell subset sorted from them (not recorded which). The sequence derives from a young man who had mild COVID-19 (a few samples of this study predate the infection). Cell type and time point are not known. The J gene is TRBJ2-5, the V gene TRBV5-1; D is perhaps TRBD1 or TRBD2 (5 bases each). CDR3: CASSSSGRETQYF. The CDR3 DNA is TGCGCCAGCAGCTCCTCGGGACGGGAGACCCAGTACTTC. The full variable domain, in which reference TRBV5-1 and TRBJ2-5 provide the parts outside the CDR3, is KAGVTQTPRYLIKTRGQQVTLSCSPISGHRSVSWYQQTPGQGLQFLFEYFSETQRNKGNFPGRFSGRQFSNSRSEMNVSTLELGDSALYLCASSSSGRETQYFGPGTRLLVL.